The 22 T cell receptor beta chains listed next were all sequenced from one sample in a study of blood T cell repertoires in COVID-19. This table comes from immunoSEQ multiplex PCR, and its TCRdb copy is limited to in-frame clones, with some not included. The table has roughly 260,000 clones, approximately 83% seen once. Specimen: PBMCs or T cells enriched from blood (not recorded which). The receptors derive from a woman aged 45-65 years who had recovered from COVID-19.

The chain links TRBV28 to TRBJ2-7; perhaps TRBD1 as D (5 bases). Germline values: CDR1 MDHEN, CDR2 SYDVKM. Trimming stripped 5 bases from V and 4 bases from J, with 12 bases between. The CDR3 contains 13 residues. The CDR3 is CASSRPGAYEQYF. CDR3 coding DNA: TGTGCCAGCAGTCGACCTGGGGCTTACGAGCAGTACTTC. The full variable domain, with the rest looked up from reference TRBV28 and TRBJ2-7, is DVKVTQSSRYLVKRTGEKVFLECVQDMDHENMFWYRQDPGLGLRLIYFSYDVKMKEKGDIPEGYSVSREKKERFSLILESASTNQTSMYLCASSRPGAYEQYFGPGTRLTVT.

Here the CDR3 reads CASNWLAGDNEQFF. The CDR3 DNA follows: TGTGCCAGCAACTGGCTAGCGGGAGACAATGAGCAGTTCTTC. The chain employs TRBV7-2 and TRBJ2-1; 10 nucleotides agree with TRBD2. Germline CDR1 SGHTA, CDR2 FQGNSA. The CDR3 runs 14 residues. V lost 7 bases, J lost 5 bases, and 5 bases stayed unmatched.

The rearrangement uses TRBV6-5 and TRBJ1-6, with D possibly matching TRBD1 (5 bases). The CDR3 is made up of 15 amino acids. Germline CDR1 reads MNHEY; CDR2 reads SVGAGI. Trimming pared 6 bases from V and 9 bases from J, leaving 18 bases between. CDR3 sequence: CASSQTQARGSPLHF. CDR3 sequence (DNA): TGTGCCAGCAGCCAAACACAGGCAAGGGGTTCACCCCTCCACTTT.

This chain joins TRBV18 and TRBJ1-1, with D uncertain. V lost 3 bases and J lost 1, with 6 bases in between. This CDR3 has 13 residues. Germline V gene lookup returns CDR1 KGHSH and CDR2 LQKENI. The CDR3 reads CASSPRANTEAFF. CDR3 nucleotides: TGTGCCAGCTCACCTCGAGCGAACACTGAAGCTTTCTTT.

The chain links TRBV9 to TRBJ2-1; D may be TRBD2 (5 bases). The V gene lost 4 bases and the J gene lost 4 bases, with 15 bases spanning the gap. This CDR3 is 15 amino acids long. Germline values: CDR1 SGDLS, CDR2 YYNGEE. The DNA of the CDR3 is TGTGCCAGCAGCCCCGATAATCCGGGGTACAATGAGCAGTTCTTC. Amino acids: CASSPDNPGYNEQFF.

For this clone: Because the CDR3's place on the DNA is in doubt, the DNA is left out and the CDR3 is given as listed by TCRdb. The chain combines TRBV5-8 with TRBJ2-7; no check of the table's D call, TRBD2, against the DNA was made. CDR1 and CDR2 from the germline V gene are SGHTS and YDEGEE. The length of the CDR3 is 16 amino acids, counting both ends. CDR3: CASSPYTLRAGDEQYF.

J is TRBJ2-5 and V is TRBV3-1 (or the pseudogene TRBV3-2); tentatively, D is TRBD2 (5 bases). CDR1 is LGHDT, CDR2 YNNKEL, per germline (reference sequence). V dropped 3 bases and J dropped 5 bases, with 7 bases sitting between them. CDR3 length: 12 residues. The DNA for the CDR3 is TGTGCCAGCAGCCAGACTACCGAGACCCAGTACTTC. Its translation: CASSQTTETQYF.

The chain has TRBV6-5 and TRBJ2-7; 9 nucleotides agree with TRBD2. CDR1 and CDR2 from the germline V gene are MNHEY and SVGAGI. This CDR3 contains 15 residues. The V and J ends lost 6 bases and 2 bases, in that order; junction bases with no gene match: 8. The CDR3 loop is CASRQTSGLTYEQYF. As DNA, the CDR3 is TGTGCCAGCAGGCAGACTAGCGGTTTGACCTACGAGCAGTACTTC.

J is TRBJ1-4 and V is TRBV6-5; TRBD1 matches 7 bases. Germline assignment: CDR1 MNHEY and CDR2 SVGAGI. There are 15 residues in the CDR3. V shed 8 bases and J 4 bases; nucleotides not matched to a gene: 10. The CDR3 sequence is CASQGQVDVNEKLFF. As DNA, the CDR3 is TGTGCCAGCCAAGGACAGGTCGACGTTAATGAAAAACTGTTTTTT.

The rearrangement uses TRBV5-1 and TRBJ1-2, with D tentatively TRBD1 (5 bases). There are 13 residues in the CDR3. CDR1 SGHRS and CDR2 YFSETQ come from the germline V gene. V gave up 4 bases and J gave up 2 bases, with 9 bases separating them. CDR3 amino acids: CASSAGPNYGYTF. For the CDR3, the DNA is TGCGCCAGCAGCGCGGGGCCGAACTATGGCTACACCTTC.

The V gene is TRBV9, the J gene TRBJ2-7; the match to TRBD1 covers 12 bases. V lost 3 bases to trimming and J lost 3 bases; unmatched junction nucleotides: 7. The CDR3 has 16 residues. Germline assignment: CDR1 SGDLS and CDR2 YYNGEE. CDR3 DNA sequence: TGTGCCAGCAGCGGGGGACAGGGGGCTTTCCTCTACGAGCAGTACTTC. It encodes CASSGGQGAFLYEQYF.

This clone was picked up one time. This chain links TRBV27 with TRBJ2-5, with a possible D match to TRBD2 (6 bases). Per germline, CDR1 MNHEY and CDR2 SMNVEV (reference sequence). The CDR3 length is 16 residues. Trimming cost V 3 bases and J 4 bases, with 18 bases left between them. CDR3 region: CASSFSREIVGETQYF. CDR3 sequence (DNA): TGTGCCAGCAGTTTCTCCCGGGAGATTGTGGGAGAGACCCAGTACTTC.

CDR3 loop: CASSIGQLYGYTF. The DNA for the CDR3 is TGTGCCAGTAGTATCGGACAGCTCTATGGCTACACCTTC. The J gene is TRBJ1-2, the V gene TRBV19; D is possibly TRBD1 (6 bases). Germline CDR1 is LNHDA and CDR2 is SQIVND (reference sequence). Trimming cost V 3 bases and J 4 bases, with 9 bases left between them. The CDR3 is made up of 13 amino acids. Complete variable domain (other parts from reference TRBV19 and TRBJ1-2): DGGITQSPKYLFRKEGQNVTLSCEQNLNHDAMYWYRQDPGQGLRLIYYSQIVNDFQKGDIAEGYSVSREKKESFPLTVTSAQKNPTAFYLCASSIGQLYGYTFGSGTRLTVV.

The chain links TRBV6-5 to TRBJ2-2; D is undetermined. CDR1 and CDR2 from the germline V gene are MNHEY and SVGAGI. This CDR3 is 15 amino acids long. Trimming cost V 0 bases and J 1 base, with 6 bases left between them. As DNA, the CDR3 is TGTGCCAGCAGTTACTCCTCAGGGAACACCGGGGAGCTGTTTTTT. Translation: CASSYSSGNTGELFF.

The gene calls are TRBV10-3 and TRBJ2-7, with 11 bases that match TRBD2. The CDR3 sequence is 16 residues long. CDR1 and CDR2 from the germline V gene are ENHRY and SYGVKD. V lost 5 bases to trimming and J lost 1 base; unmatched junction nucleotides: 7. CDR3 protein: CAISSRLAGSSYEQYF. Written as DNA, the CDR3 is TGTGCCATCAGTTCGCGACTAGCGGGATCTTCCTACGAGCAGTACTTC.

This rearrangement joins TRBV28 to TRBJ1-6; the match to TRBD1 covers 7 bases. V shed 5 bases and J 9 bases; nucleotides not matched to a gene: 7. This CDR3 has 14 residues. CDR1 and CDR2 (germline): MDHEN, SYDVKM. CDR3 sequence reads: CASSRTGVSSPLHF. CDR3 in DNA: TGTGCCAGCAGTCGTACAGGGGTCAGTTCACCCCTCCACTTT. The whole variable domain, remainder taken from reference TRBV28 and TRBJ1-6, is DVKVTQSSRYLVKRTGEKVFLECVQDMDHENMFWYRQDPGLGLRLIYFSYDVKMKEKGDIPEGYSVSREKKERFSLILESASTNQTSMYLCASSRTGVSSPLHFGNGTRLTVT.

CDR3 sequence: CASSSDRGEHF. The CDR3 bases are TGTGCCAGCAGTTCAGACAGGGGAGAGCATTTT. The chain couples TRBV27 to TRBJ1-5, with 8 positions matching TRBD1. CDR3 length: 11 residues. V shed 4 bases and J 14 bases; nucleotides not matched to a gene: 4. Germline values: CDR1 MNHEY, CDR2 SMNVEV (reference sequence).

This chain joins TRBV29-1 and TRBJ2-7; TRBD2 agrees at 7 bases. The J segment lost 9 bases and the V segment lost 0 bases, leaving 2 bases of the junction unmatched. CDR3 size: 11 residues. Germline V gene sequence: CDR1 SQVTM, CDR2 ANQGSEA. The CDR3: CSVEEGRGQYF. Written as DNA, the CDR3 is TGCAGCGTTGAAGAGGGGAGGGGGCAGTACTTC.

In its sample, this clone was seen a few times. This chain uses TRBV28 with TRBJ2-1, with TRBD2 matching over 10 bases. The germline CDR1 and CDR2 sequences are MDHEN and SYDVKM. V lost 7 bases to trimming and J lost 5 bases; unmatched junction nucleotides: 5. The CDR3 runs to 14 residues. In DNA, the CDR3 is TGTGCCAGCACCTCCGGGACTAGCGACAATGAGCAGTTCTTC. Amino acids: CASTSGTSDNEQFF.

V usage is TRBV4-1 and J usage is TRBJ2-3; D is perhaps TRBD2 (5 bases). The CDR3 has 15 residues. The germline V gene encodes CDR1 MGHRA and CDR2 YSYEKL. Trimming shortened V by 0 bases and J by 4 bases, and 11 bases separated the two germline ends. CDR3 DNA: TGCGCCAGCAGCCAAGACTCTAGCACCGCAGATACGCAGTATTTT. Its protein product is CASSQDSSTADTQYF.

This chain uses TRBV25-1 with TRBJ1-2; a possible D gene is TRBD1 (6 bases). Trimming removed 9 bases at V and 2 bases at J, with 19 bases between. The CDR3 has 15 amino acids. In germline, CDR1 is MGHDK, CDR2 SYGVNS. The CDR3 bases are TGTGCCAGAAGTCCCGGGACAAAAGGAAACTATGGCTACACCTTC. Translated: CARSPGTKGNYGYTF.

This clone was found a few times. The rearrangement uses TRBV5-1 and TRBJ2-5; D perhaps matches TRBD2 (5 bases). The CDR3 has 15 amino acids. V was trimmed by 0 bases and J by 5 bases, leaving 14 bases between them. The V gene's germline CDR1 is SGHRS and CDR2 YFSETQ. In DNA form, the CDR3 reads TGCGCCAGCAGCTTGGCGTCAGGAGGTGTGGAGACCCAGTACTTC. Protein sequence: CASSLASGGVETQYF.